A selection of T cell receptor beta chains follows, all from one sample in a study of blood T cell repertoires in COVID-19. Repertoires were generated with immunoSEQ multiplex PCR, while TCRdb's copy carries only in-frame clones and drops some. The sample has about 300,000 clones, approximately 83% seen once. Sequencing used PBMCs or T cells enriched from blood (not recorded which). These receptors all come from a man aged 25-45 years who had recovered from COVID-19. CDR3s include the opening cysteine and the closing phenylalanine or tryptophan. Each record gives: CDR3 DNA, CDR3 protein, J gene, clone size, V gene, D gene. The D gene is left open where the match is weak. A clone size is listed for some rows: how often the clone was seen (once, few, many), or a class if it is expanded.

TGTGCCAGCAGCCAAGAAGCGGGAAACACCATATATTTT | CASSQEAGNTIYF | TRBJ1-3 | NA | TRBV3-1/TRBV3-2 | NA
TGTGCCAGCAGTTTAACAGGGGCAAACACCGGGGAGCTGTTTTTT | CASSLTGANTGELFF | TRBJ2-2 | NA | TRBV27 | TRBD1
TGTGCCAGCAGCCCGTTACAGGGGAGCGGCTACACCTTC | CASSPLQGSGYTF | TRBJ1-2 | once | TRBV3-1/TRBV3-2 | TRBD1
TGTGCCAGCGGGACAGGGATTTTAACGAGCTATGGCTACACCTTC | CASGTGILTSYGYTF | TRBJ1-2 | NA | TRBV2 | TRBD1
TGCGCCAGTCCGCACCGGGCAGGGGAGAGGCTTAGCAATCAGCCCCAGCATTTT | CASPHRAGERLSNQPQHF | TRBJ1-5 | NA | TRBV5-1 | NA
TGTGCCAGCAGCTTGGCTTGGAACACTGAAGCTTTCTTT | CASSLAWNTEAFF | TRBJ1-1 | NA | TRBV5-6 | NA
TGTGCCAGCAACCCCGGACAGGGAGGCACCTATGGCTACACCTTC | CASNPGQGGTYGYTF | TRBJ1-2 | NA | TRBV6-4 | TRBD1
TGTGCCAGCAGTTTGCGCGGGCCCCTCCACTTT | CASSLRGPLHF | TRBJ1-6 | NA | TRBV12-3/TRBV12-4 | NA
TGTGCCAGCAGCCCACCCGGACTCAGCACAGATACGCAGTATTTT | CASSPPGLSTDTQYF | TRBJ2-3 | few | TRBV11-1 | NA
TGTGCCAGCAGCGTAGGAGTAGGAGATGAAAAACTGTTTTTT | CASSVGVGDEKLFF | TRBJ1-4 | NA | TRBV9 | NA
TGCGCCAGCAGCCAAGATTTGAAAAGACAGGGGAACTATGGCTACACCTTC | CASSQDLKRQGNYGYTF | TRBJ1-2 | NA | TRBV4-3 | TRBD1
TGTGCCAGCAGCTCTTCGACCGGGAACTATGGCTACACCTTC | CASSSSTGNYGYTF | TRBJ1-2 | NA | TRBV5-5 | NA
TGTGCCAGTAGTTCCCCCCAGGGACTAGCGGGGCCCGGGGAGCTGTTTTTT | CASSSPQGLAGPGELFF | TRBJ2-2 | NA | TRBV19 | TRBD2
TGTGCCAGCAGCCCACCAGGTTGGAGGGAGACCCAGTACTTC | CASSPPGWRETQYF | TRBJ2-5 | NA | TRBV7-9 | NA
TGTGCCAGCAGCCCCCGACAGGGGGCTAACTATGGCTACACCTTC | CASSPRQGANYGYTF | TRBJ1-2 | NA | TRBV14 | TRBD1
TGCGCCAGCAGCTTCGGGGGGATCCAATATAATTCACCCCTCCACTTT | CASSFGGIQYNSPLHF | TRBJ1-6 | NA | TRBV5-1 | NA
TGCAGCGGTCTGACAGGCGCTGAAAAACTGTTTTTT | CSGLTGAEKLFF | TRBJ1-4 | NA | TRBV29-1 | NA
TGTGCCAGCAGCCGCAGACAGGGTTCCTATGGCTACACCTTC | CASSRRQGSYGYTF | TRBJ1-2 | NA | TRBV6-5 | TRBD1